A single TCR beta chain is shown here with its context. Its antigen is not known. The sample belongs to a study of CD8 T cells in ankylosing spondylitis. Germline V lookup: CDR1 ENHRY, CDR2 SYGVKD. CDR3 length: 15 residues. Trimming removed 3 bases from V and 7 bases from J; junction bases left unmatched: 10. TCRdb re-called the 5' RACE reads through MiXCR, storing one row per CDR3 protein. The sample holds hundreds of thousands of distinct CDR3 sequences; more than 25% are singletons and the top ten take over 0.8%. Findings of the study overall: From matched ankylosing spondylitis synovial fluid, disease-linked clones were reportedly recovered at significantly enriched levels. Blood from ankylosing spondylitis patients appeared to carry a characteristic roughly 8-variant TCR beta motif.

This TCR was sampled from a male donor with ankylosing spondylitis. This sequence joins TRBV10-3 and TRBJ2-3; TRBD2 agrees at 7 bases. What was sequenced was blood, either unsorted or a sorted T cell fraction (not recorded which). This CDR3 is CAISDPAGTTYTQYF. CDR3 in DNA: TGTGCCATCAGTGATCCAGCGGGAACGACGTATACGCAGTATTTT.